The sequence of this T cell receptor beta chain was determined in a study of blood T cell repertoires in COVID-19. In the study overall: The analysed material was cDNA or gDNA that came from T cells, B-cell-depleted T cells, or PBMCs.

The CDR3 spans 12 residues. Looked up from germline, CDR1 is GTSNPN and CDR2 is SVGIG (reference sequence). The V end lost 1 base, the J end lost 4 bases, and 6 bases lay between the germline ends. In the study's own analysis: Estimates of nucleated cell counts were drawn from the amplification of reference gene primers. Sequencing used immunoSEQ multiplex PCR; TCRdb keeps in-frame clones, though not all of them. Clone size and V and J calls were adopted from that table, with D and trimming inferred from the DNA. The table records roughly 320,000 clones, approximately 85% of them present only once. The receptor's source is a human donor in a cohort sampled during active COVID-19. The V and J genes are TRBV30 and TRBJ2-3, with no clear D. Sequencing was performed on peripheral blood. The CDR3 DNA reads TGTGCCTGGAGTGGCACAGCAGATACGCAGTATTTT. Amino acid sequence: CAWSGTADTQYF.